This TCR beta chain originates from a study of blood T cell repertoires in COVID-19. The CDR3 consists of 14 residues. Trimming took 7 bases from V and 0 from J, leaving 13 bases between them. The V gene's germline CDR1 is MNHEY and CDR2 SVGAGI. TCRdb's table, derived via immunoSEQ multiplex PCR, lists solely in-frame clones and lacks some. The profile shows 200,000 or so clones, around 84% of them singletons. The sample consisted of peripheral blood. This sequence originates from a man aged 35-49 years who had recovered from COVID-19. The rearrangement links TRBV6-5 to TRBJ2-7; D may be TRBD1 (6 bases). The CDR3 region has the DNA TGTGCCAGCAACTTAGGGGGATCCTCCTACGAGCAGTACTTC. Its protein product is CASNLGGSSYEQYF.